The 19 T cell receptor beta chains reported below all come from one sample, sequenced in a study of shared clonotypes between healthy human individuals. Profiled with immunoSEQ multiplex PCR; TCRdb holds only in-frame clones, not every one. The sample consists of roughly 720,000 clones, about nine tenths of them appearing once. The sample comprised memory CD8+ T cells from PBMCs. Subset meaning: CD45RO+ cells pooled with CCR7-negative TemRA cells. Receptors originate from a young man in good health. Some clones in this sample may be carry-over from other donors' samples.

This CDR3 reads CASSLGLDLGYTF. The CDR3 bases are TGTGCCAGCAGCTTAGGACTCGACTTGGGCTACACCTTC. The rearrangement joins TRBV11-2 to TRBJ1-2; D is unresolved. The CDR3 consists of 13 residues. The germline V gene has CDR1 SGHAT and CDR2 FQNNGV. The V end was cut by 1 base, the J end by 8 bases, with 11 bases between.

The chain joins TRBV28 to TRBJ2-1; 7 bases match TRBD1. The CDR3 has 15 residues. The germline V gene encodes CDR1 MDHEN and CDR2 SYDVKM. V lost 6 bases and J lost 4; bases outside the gene matches: 9. CDR3 coding DNA: TGTGCCAGCAGGCCTCAGGGGGAGCTATACAATGAGCAGTTCTTC. As protein: CASRPQGELYNEQFF.

The chain is built from TRBV5-1 and TRBJ2-6; D is unclear. Trimming cost V 0 bases and J 0 bases, with 7 bases left between them. From germline, CDR1 is SGHRS and CDR2 YFSETQ. The CDR3 has 16 residues. The CDR3 DNA follows: TGCGCCAGCAGCTTGGAGCCGAGCTCTGGGGCCAACGTCCTGACTTTC. This encodes CASSLEPSSGANVLTF.

The chain combines TRBV5-1 with TRBJ2-3; either TRBD1 or TRBD2 may fit D (5 bases each). The V end lost 4 bases, the J end lost 3 bases, and 21 bases lay between the germline ends. Germline V gene data show CDR1 as SGHRS and CDR2 as YFSETQ. CDR3 length equals 17 residues. The CDR3 nucleotides read TGCGCCAGCAGCCTGGGACGGTTTTGGTTTAGGACAGATACGCAGTATTTT. Translating gives CASSLGRFWFRTDTQYF.

The chain couples TRBV7-9 to TRBJ2-5; D might be TRBD1 or TRBD2, each matching 5 bases. The CDR3 runs 16 residues. The ends were cut back, 5 bases at V and 4 bases at J, with 20 bases in the middle. Looked up from germline, CDR1 is SEHNR and CDR2 is FQNEAQ (reference sequence). CDR3 DNA sequence: TGTGCCAGCAGCGTCCGAGGACGTCAGAGGGGAGAGACCCAGTACTTC. This encodes CASSVRGRQRGETQYF.

The sample holds many counts of this clone. The gene calls are TRBV6-4 and TRBJ2-7, with D unclear. This CDR3 spans 12 amino acids. Germline CDR1 MRHNA, CDR2 SNTAGT. V lost 8 bases and J 3 bases, leaving 11 bases between the germline ends. The CDR3 DNA reads TGTGCCAGCTCAGAAGGCGACTACGAGCAGTACTTC. It encodes CASSEGDYEQYF.

The chain recombines TRBV7-9 with TRBJ2-6; the match to TRBD2 covers 11 bases. CDR1 and CDR2 (germline): SEHNR, FQNEAQ (reference sequence). The CDR3 is made up of 17 amino acids. V dropped 5 bases and J dropped 4; count of bases not matched to a gene: 7. This CDR3 is CASSQLAGVSGANVLTF. The DNA for the CDR3 is TGTGCCAGCAGCCAACTAGCGGGAGTTTCCGGGGCCAACGTCCTGACTTTC.

This clone showed up just once. This chain joins TRBV2 and TRBJ2-5; TRBD2 is a possible D gene (7 bases). V lost 8 bases, J lost 5 bases, and 18 bases lay in between. Germline V gene data show CDR1 as SNHLY and CDR2 as FYNNEI. CDR3 length: 14 residues. The CDR3 loop reads CASLEREGGETQYF. In nucleotides, the CDR3 is TGTGCCAGCCTTGAGAGAGAGGGGGGGGAGACCCAGTACTTC.

CDR3 residues: CSVEAPPRGGTEAFF. For the CDR3, the DNA is TGCAGCGTTGAAGCCCCCCCAAGGGGCGGCACTGAAGCTTTCTTT. This rearrangement joins TRBV29-1 to TRBJ1-1; weak D call: TRBD1 (5 bases). The germline gives CDR1 SQVTM, CDR2 ANQGSEA. V lost 1 base and J lost 4, with 16 bases in between. The CDR3 spans 15 residues. Drawing the rest from reference TRBV29-1 and TRBJ1-1, the complete variable domain is SAVISQKPSRDICQRGTSLTIQCQVDSQVTMMFWYRQQPGQSLTLIATANQGSEATYESGFVIDKFPISRPNLTFSTLTVSNMSPEDSSIYLCSVEAPPRGGTEAFFGQGTRLTVV.

This clone showed up many times. The chain combines TRBV14 with TRBJ2-7, with 8 bases aligning to TRBD1. The CDR3 is 15 amino acids. J gave up 3 bases and V 3 bases, and 7 bases lay outside the gene matches. Germline CDR1 and CDR2: SGHDN and FVKESK. CDR3 loop: CASSHAGQGIYEQYF. The CDR3 DNA is TGTGCCAGCAGCCACGCCGGACAGGGAATCTACGAGCAGTACTTC.

V is TRBV6-5 and J is TRBJ2-2; 7 bases match TRBD1. Germline CDR1 and CDR2: MNHEY and SVGAGI. The CDR3 consists of 13 residues. J lost 6 bases, V lost 7 bases, and 5 bases had no gene match. The CDR3 DNA reads TGTGCCAGCACCCTAGACAGGGCCGGGGAGCTGTTTTTT. Residues: CASTLDRAGELFF.

The J gene is TRBJ2-7, the V gene TRBV5-1, with 10 nucleotides matching TRBD1. J was trimmed by 0 bases and V by 0 bases; bases with no gene match: 3. The CDR3 is 16 residues long. The germline CDR1 and CDR2 sequences are SGHRS and YFSETQ. The CDR3 DNA follows: TGCGCCAGCAGCTTGGCGGGACAGGGGAGCTCCTACGAGCAGTACTTC. Residues: CASSLAGQGSSYEQYF.

The chain couples TRBV4-2 to TRBJ2-3; 7 bases align to TRBD1. CDR3 length equals 17 residues. V was clipped by 3 bases and J by 3 bases; unmatched bases: 12. Germline V gene data show CDR1 as LGHNA and CDR2 as YNFKEQ. CDR3 nucleotide sequence: TGTGCCAGCAGCCAGGAAGCACAGGGGCTAAAGACAGATACGCAGTATTTT. This gives the protein CASSQEAQGLKTDTQYF.

This clone came up a few times. The J gene is TRBJ1-4, the V gene TRBV7-9; D is possibly TRBD1 (5 bases). Trimming shortened V by 5 bases and J by 12 bases, and 28 bases separated the two germline ends. The CDR3 spans 17 residues. The germline V gene has CDR1 SEHNR and CDR2 FQNEAQ (reference sequence). CDR3 sequence reads: CASSAPGARLDEEQLFF. The CDR3 DNA is TGTGCCAGCAGCGCCCCCGGGGCCAGATTGGACGAGGAACAACTGTTTTTT. Combining the CDR3 with reference TRBV7-9 and TRBJ1-4 gives the whole variable domain DTGVSQNPRHKITKRGQNVTFRCDPISEHNRLYWYRQTLGQGPEFLTYFQNEAQLEKSRLLSDRFSAERPKGSFSTLEIQRTEQGDSAMYLCASSAPGARLDEEQLFFGSGTQLSVL.

The chain couples TRBV7-9 to TRBJ2-7; D is perhaps TRBD2 (6 bases). V shed 5 bases and J shed 3 bases, with 17 bases lying between them. This CDR3 region has 15 residues. Per the germline V gene, CDR1 is SEHNR and CDR2 is FQNEAQ (reference sequence). The CDR3 nucleotides read TGTGCCAGCAGCGGGGGGACCCGCTTAAACTACGAGCAGTACTTC. Translation: CASSGGTRLNYEQYF.

This clone is a singleton in its sample. The chain employs TRBV6-1 and TRBJ2-1, with 14 bases fitting TRBD2. CDR1 and CDR2 (germline): MNHNS, SASEGT. The junction had 9 bases not matched to a gene; V was cut back by 2 bases and J by 3 bases. The CDR3 consists of 19 residues. The CDR3 loop is CASSEPGLAGVVGYNEQFF. DNA of the CDR3: TGTGCCAGCAGTGAACCGGGACTAGCGGGAGTTGTTGGCTACAATGAGCAGTTCTTC.

The chain joins TRBV9 to TRBJ1-6; D is uncertain. The CDR3 covers 15 residues. CDR1 is SGDLS, CDR2 YYNGEE, per germline. V was trimmed by 0 bases and J by 7 bases, leaving 11 bases between them. The DNA of the CDR3 is TGTGCCAGCAGCGTAGCTGGGATCCTCAATTCACCCCTCCACTTT. This sequence encodes CASSVAGILNSPLHF.

Worth noting for this clone: One junction end disagrees with the germline gene, perhaps due to a read error. This chain joins TRBV30 and TRBJ1-2, with D uncertain. Germline CDR1 reads GTSNPN; CDR2 reads SVGIG (reference sequence). The CDR3 is made up of 13 amino acids. CDR3 loop: CARRPEGSYGYTF. The CDR3 nucleotides read TGTGCCCGGAGACCCGAGGGATCCTATGGCTACACCTTC.

V usage is TRBV5-4 and J usage is TRBJ2-1, with 10 nucleotides matching TRBD1. The CDR3 sequence is 15 residues long. The junction had 10 bases not matched to a gene; V was cut back by 5 bases and J by 8 bases. The germline gives CDR1 SGHNT, CDR2 YYREEE (reference sequence). This CDR3 is CASRSWDRGVHEQFF. CDR3 DNA sequence: TGTGCCAGCAGGTCGTGGGACAGGGGAGTCCATGAGCAGTTCTTC.